The 2 T cell receptor beta chains in this list originate from one sample, sequenced in a study of graft-versus-host responses after intestinal transplantation. There were 200,000 CFSE-labeled responder cells plated together with 200,000 irradiated, violet-dye-labeled stimulator cells. Sequencing was performed with immunoSEQ multiplex PCR; in TCRdb, only in-frame clones are kept and a portion is missing. The repertoire holds 7,400 or so clones, with roughly a third as singletons. The specimen was alloreactive CD8+ T cells from a mixed lymphocyte reaction culture, collected before transplantation. Subset denoted: CFSE-low proliferating T cells sorted from roughly 6-day pre-transplant mixed lymphocyte reaction (GvH or HvG direction). The receptor source for this set is a human patient who was an organ donor for intestinal transplantation.

By share, this clone ranks as medium-sized. The chain joins TRBV19 to TRBJ2-7, with TRBD1 matching 8 bases. The V gene end was trimmed by 7 bases and the J gene end by 2 bases; junction bases not matched to a gene: 7. Germline V gene data show CDR1 as LNHDA and CDR2 as SQIVND (reference sequence). The CDR3 runs to 14 residues. CDR3 residues: CASTPGTGPYEQYF. For the CDR3, the DNA is TGTGCCAGTACCCCCGGGACAGGCCCCTACGAGCAGTACTTC.

The CDR3 loop is CASSGGDRPYSYEQYF. The CDR3 DNA reads as TGTGCCAGCAGCGGAGGTGACAGGCCCTACTCCTACGAGCAGTACTTC. V is TRBV11-3 and J is TRBJ2-5; D might be TRBD1 (6 bases). The DNA matches TRBJ2-7 better at its end, which makes the J call doubtful. The germline V gene has CDR1 SGHNT and CDR2 YENEEA. This CDR3 has 16 amino acids.